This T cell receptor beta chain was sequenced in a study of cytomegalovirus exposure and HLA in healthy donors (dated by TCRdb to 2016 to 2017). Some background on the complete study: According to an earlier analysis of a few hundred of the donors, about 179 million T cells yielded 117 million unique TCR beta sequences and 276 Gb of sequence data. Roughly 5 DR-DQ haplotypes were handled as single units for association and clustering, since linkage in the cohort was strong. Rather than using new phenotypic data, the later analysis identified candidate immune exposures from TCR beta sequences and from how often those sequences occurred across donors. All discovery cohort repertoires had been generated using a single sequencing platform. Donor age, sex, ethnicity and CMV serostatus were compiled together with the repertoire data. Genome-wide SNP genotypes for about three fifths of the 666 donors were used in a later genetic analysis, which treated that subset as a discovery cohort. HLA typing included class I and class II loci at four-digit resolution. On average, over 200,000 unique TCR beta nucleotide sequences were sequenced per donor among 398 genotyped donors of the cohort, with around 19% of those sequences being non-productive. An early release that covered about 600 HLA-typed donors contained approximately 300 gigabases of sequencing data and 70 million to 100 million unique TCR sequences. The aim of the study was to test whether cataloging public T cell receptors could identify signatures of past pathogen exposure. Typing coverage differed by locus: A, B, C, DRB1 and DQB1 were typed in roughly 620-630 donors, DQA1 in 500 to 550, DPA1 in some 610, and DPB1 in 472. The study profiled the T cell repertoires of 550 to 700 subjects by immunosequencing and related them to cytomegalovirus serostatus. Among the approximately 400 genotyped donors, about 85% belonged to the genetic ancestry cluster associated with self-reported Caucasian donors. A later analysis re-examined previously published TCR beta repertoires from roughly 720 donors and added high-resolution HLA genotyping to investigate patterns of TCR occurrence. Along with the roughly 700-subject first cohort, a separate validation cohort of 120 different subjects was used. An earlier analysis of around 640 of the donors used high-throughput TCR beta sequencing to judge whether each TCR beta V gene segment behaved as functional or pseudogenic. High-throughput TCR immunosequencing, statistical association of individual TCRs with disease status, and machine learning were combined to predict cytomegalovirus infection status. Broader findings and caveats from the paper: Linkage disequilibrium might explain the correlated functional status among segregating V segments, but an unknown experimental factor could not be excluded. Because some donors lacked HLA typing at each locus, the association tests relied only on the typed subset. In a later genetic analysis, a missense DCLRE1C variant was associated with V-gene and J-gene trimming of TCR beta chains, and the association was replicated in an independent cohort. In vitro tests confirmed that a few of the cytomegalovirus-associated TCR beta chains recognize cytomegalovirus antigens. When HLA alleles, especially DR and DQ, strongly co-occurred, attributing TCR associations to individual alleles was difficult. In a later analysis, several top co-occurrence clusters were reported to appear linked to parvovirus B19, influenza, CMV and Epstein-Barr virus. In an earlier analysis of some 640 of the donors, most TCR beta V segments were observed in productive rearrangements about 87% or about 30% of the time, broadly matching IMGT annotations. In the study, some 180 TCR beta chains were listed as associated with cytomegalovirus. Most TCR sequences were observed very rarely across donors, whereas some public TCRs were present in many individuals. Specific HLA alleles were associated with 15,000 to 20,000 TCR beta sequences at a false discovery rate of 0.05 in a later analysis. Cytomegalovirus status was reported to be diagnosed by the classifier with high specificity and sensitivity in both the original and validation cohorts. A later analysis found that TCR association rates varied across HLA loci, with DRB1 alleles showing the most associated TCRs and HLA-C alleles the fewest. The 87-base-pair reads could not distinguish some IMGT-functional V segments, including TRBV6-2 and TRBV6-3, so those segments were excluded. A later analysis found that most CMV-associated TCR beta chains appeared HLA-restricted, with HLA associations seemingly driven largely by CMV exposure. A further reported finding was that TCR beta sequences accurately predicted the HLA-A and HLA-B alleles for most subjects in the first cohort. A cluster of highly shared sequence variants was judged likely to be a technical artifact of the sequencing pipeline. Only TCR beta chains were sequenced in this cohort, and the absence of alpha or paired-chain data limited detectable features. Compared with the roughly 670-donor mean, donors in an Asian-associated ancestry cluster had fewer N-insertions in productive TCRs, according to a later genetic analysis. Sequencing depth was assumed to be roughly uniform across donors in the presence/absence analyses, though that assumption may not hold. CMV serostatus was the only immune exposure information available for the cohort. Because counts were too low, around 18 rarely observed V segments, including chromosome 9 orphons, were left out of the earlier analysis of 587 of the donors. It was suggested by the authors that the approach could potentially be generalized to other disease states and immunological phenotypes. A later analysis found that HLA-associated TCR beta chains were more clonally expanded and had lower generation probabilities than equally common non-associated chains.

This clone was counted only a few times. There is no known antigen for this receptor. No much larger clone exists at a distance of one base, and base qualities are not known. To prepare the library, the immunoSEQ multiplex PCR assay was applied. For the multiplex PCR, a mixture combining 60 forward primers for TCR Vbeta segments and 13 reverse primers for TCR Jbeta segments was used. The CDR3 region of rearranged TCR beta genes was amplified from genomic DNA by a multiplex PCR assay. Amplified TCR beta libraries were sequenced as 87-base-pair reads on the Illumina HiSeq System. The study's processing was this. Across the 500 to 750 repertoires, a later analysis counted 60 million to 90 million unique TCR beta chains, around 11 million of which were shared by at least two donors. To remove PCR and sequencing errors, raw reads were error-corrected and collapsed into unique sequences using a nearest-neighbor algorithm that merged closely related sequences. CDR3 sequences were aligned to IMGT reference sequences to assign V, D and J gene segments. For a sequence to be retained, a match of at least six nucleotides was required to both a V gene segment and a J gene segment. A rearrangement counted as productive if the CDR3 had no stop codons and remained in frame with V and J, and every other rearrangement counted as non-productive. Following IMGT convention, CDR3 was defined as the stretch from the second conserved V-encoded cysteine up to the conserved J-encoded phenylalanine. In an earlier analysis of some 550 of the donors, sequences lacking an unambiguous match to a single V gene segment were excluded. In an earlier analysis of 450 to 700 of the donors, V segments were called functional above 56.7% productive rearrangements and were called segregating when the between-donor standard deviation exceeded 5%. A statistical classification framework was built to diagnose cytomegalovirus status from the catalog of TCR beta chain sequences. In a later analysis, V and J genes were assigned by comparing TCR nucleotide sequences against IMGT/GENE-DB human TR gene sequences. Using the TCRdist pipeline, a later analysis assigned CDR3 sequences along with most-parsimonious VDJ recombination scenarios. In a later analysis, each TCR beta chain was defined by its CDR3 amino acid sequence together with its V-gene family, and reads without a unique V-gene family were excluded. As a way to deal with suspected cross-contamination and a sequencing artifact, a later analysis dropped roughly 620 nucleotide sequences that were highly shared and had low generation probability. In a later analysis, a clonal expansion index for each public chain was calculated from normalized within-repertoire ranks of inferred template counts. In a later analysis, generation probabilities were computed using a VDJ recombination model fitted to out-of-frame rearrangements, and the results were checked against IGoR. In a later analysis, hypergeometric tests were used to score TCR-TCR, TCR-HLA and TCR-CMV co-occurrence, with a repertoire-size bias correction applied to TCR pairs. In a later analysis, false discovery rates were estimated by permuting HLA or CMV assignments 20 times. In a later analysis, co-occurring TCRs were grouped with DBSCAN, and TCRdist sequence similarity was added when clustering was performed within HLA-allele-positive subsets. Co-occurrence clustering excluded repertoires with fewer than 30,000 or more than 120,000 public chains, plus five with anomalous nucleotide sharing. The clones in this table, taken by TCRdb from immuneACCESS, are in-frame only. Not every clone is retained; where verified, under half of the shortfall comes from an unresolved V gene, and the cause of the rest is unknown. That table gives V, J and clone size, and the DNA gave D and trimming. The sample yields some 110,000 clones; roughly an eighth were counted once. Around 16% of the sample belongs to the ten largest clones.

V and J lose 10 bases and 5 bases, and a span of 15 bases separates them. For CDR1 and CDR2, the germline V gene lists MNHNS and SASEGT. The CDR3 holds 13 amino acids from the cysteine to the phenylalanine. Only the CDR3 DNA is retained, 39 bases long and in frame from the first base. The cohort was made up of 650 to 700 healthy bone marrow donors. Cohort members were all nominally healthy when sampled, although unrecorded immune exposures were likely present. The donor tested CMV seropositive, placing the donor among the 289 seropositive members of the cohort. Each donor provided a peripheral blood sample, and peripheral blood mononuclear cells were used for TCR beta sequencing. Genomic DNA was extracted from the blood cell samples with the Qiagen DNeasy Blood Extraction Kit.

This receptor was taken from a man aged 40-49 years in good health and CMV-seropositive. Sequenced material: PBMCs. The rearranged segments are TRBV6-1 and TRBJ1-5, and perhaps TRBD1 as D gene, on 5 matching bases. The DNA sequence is TGTGCCACCGCGGGGGAATCGGATCAGCCCCAGCATTTT. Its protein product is CATAGESDQPQHF.